The 22 T cell receptor beta chains below were found in one sample sequenced in a study of T cells in Graves' hyperthyroidism and ophthalmopathy. Researchers amplified the TCR beta CDR3 regions from RNA transcripts. HTBI primers drove first-round RT-PCR of the TCR CDR3. Each CDR3 protein gets one entry after TCRdb re-called the multiplex PCR reads with MiXCR. The table includes 500,000 or so distinct CDR3 sequences, roughly 17% detected once. The sample comprised blood. These TCRs come from a woman younger than 35 with Graves' ophthalmopathy.

The V call is TRBV4-2, the J call TRBJ1-5; D is ambiguous. The germline V gene encodes CDR1 LGHNA and CDR2 YNFKEQ. This CDR3 comprises 15 residues. Trimming shortened V by 0 bases and J by 2 bases, and 8 bases separated the two germline ends. In DNA, the CDR3 is TGTGCCAGCAGCCAAGATCGATGGGGCAATCAGCCCCAGCATTTT. Residues: CASSQDRWGNQPQHF.

This clonotype was recorded a few times. The CDR3 here is CASSQNAWGQGSNEQYF. The CDR3 nucleotides read TGTGCCAGCAGTCAAAATGCATGGGGACAGGGGAGCAACGAGCAGTACTTC. The J gene is TRBJ2-7, the V gene TRBV11-2, with TRBD1 identical over 10 bases. The junction had 16 bases not matched to a gene; V was cut back by 6 bases and J by 5 bases. CDR3 size: 17 residues. Looked up from germline, CDR1 is SGHAT and CDR2 is FQNNGV.

This clonotype was detected many times. The chain links TRBV28 to TRBJ1-5, with D unresolved. Germline V lookup: CDR1 MDHEN, CDR2 SYDVKM. The CDR3 loop spans 13 amino acids. Trimming took 2 bases from V and 0 from J, leaving 2 bases between them. CDR3 residues: CASSLISNQPQHF. Here the CDR3 DNA reads TGTGCCAGCAGTTTAATTAGCAATCAGCCCCAGCATTTT.

A note on this clonotype: Since a much larger clone is just one base distant, this may be a read error. The chain has TRBV28 and TRBJ2-1, with D possibly TRBD2 on 5 matching bases. Germline loops: CDR1 MDHEN, CDR2 SYDVKM. V was cut by 6 bases and J by 7 bases, with 7 bases left in between. This CDR3 comprises 11 residues. The CDR3 region is CASSIANEQFF. Written as DNA, the CDR3 is TGTGCCAGCAGCATAGCGAATGAGCAGTTCTTC.

There are many counts of this clonotype. In DNA form, the CDR3 reads TGTGCCAGCAGTTTCGGGGCACGAAACACTGAAGCTTTCTTT. It translates to CASSFGARNTEAFF. The V call is TRBV28, the J call TRBJ1-1; D possibly corresponds to TRBD1 (5 bases). The CDR3 sequence is 14 residues long. Germline V gene lookup returns CDR1 MDHEN and CDR2 SYDVKM. V lost 3 bases to trimming and J lost 2 bases, with 10 bases between them.

This clonotype occurred many times. The rearrangement links TRBV20-1 to TRBJ2-1; 7 nucleotides match TRBD1. This CDR3 has 12 amino acids. Losses at the gene ends were 5 bases for V and 11 bases for J; bases not matched to a gene: 9. Germline CDR1 and CDR2: DFQATT and SNEGSKA (reference sequence). This CDR3 is CSAPWGTEKQFF. The DNA of the CDR3 is TGCAGTGCTCCTTGGGGGACAGAAAAGCAGTTCTTC.

In this sample, this clonotype turned up a few times. The rearrangement links TRBV15 to TRBJ1-1, with 7 bases identical to TRBD1. Germline assignment: CDR1 LNHNV and CDR2 YYDKDF (reference sequence). V dropped 0 bases and J dropped 0; count of bases not matched to a gene: 10. The length of the CDR3 is 18 residues. The DNA for the CDR3 is TGTGCCACCAGCAGAGATCAGCTCACAGGGGTCTTGAACACTGAAGCTTTCTTT. Encoded protein: CATSRDQLTGVLNTEAFF.

This clonotype has a count of ten or more. The J gene is TRBJ2-7, the V gene TRBV7-2; D not certain. V lost 2 bases to trimming and J lost 3 bases, with 11 bases between them. Germline lookup yields CDR1 SGHTA and CDR2 FQGNSA. CDR3 length: 14 residues. CDR3 in amino acids: CASSLTARSYEQYF. DNA of the CDR3: TGTGCCAGCAGCTTAACGGCTAGAAGCTACGAGCAGTACTTC.

This clonotype was recorded many times. This sequence joins TRBV10-3 and TRBJ2-1; a possible D gene is TRBD1 (6 bases). The ends were cut back, 8 bases at V and 7 bases at J, with 9 bases in the middle. Germline-derived CDR1 and CDR2 are ENHRY and SYGVKD. The CDR3 covers 11 residues. This CDR3 reads CAISQGNEQFF. The CDR3 DNA follows: TGTGCCATCTCCCAGGGGAATGAGCAGTTCTTC.

This clonotype was picked up a small number of times. The chain links TRBV7-9 to TRBJ2-5; 10 bases are a match to TRBD2. The CDR3 loop spans 16 amino acids. The germline gives CDR1 SEHNR, CDR2 FQNEAQ (reference sequence). With V trimmed by 1 base and J by 1 base, 3 bases remained unmatched. The CDR3 is CASSLVAGGLQETQYF. The CDR3, as DNA: TGTGCCAGCAGCTTAGTAGCGGGAGGCCTCCAAGAGACCCAGTACTTC.

The gene calls are TRBV7-2 and TRBJ2-1; 8 bases align to TRBD1. V dropped 4 bases and J dropped 5; count of bases not matched to a gene: 4. The CDR3 has 14 amino acids. Germline-derived CDR1 and CDR2 are SGHTA and FQGNSA. The CDR3 protein is CASSSDRGHNEQFF. DNA of the CDR3: TGTGCCAGCAGCTCCGACAGGGGCCACAATGAGCAGTTCTTC.

The chain is built from TRBV7-8 and TRBJ1-2; D gene uncertain. This CDR3 contains 15 residues. The V and J ends lost 5 bases and 8 bases respectively, with 21 bases between them. Germline CDR1 reads SGHVS; CDR2 reads FQNEAQ. CDR3 coding DNA: TGTGCCAGCAGCCCCACTCCCACCCCACGTTGGGGCTACACCTTC. Protein sequence: CASSPTPTPRWGYTF.

This clonotype has a count of ten or more. The rearrangement links TRBV5-1 to TRBJ2-3; 7 positions match TRBD1. This CDR3 region has 15 residues. CDR1 is SGHRS and CDR2 is YFSETQ in the germline V gene. V shed 4 bases, J shed 2 bases, and the junction held 7 bases outside the gene matches. The CDR3 spells CASSPADRATDTQYF. DNA of the CDR3: TGCGCCAGCAGCCCAGCTGACAGGGCCACAGATACGCAGTATTTT.

Ten or more counts support this clonotype. This chain joins TRBV10-3 and TRBJ2-3, with a weak D call TRBD2 (6 bases). This CDR3 has 16 amino acids. Between the trimmed V and J ends, which lost 2 bases and 4 bases, there was a span of 16 bases. Germline assignment: CDR1 ENHRY and CDR2 SYGVKD. The CDR3 region has the DNA TGTGCCATCAGTGAGCGGGGAGGTGTCGGCTCAGATACGCAGTATTTT. Translation: CAISERGGVGSDTQYF.

Notes on this clonotype: The junction does not match germline at one end; this may be a read error. V is TRBV6-4 and J is TRBJ2-2, with D possibly TRBD2 on 5 matching bases. This CDR3 contains 16 residues. CDR1 MRHNA and CDR2 SNTAGT come from the germline V gene. The CDR3 is CASSYSRVVNTGELFF. Here the CDR3 DNA reads TGTGCCAGCAGTTACTCGAGGGTAGTAAACACCGGGGAGCTGTTTTTT.

The gene calls are TRBV7-9 and TRBJ2-7; tentatively, D is TRBD1 (5 bases). From germline, CDR1 is SEHNR and CDR2 FQNEAQ (reference sequence). V was clipped by 4 bases and J by 7 bases, with 20 bases between them. This CDR3 spans 15 amino acids. CDR3 in amino acids: CASSSLGPGAAEQYF. CDR3 nucleotide sequence: TGTGCCAGCAGCTCCCTGGGGCCCGGCGCGGCTGAGCAGTACTTC.

This clonotype was seen many times. V is TRBV3-1 and J is TRBJ2-2; 9 bases are a match to TRBD1. The CDR3 is 16 residues long. Germline CDR1 and CDR2: LGHDT and YNNKEL (reference sequence). Trimming took 4 bases from V and 6 from J; bases not matched to a gene: 9. This CDR3 reads CASSRSWDRVSGELFF. Here the CDR3 DNA reads TGTGCCAGCAGCCGATCCTGGGACAGGGTTTCCGGGGAGCTGTTTTTT.

This clonotype has a count of ten or more. This chain joins TRBV28 and TRBJ2-7, with 9 bases fitting TRBD2. This CDR3 is 13 amino acids long. Germline V gene sequence: CDR1 MDHEN, CDR2 SYDVKM. Trimming took 7 bases from V and 4 from J; bases not matched to a gene: 5. The CDR3 DNA reads as TGTGCCAGCAAGGCGGGAGGGAGGTACGAGCAGTACTTC. This encodes CASKAGGRYEQYF.

At least ten counts were recorded for this clonotype. The chain joins TRBV3-1 to TRBJ2-2, with 8 bases identical to TRBD2. J lost 2 bases, V lost 1 base, and 3 bases had no gene match. Germline CDR1 and CDR2: LGHDT and YNNKEL (reference sequence). This CDR3 region has 16 residues. The CDR3 DNA reads TGTGCCAGCAGCCAAGGCGGGAGGATTAACACCGGGGAGCTGTTTTTT. Protein: CASSQGGRINTGELFF.

This clonotype came up many times. The V gene is TRBV20-1, the J gene TRBJ2-7; D may be TRBD1 or TRBD2 (6 bases each). The CDR3 has 14 residues. Germline-derived CDR1 and CDR2 are DFQATT and SNEGSKA (reference sequence). Trimming pared 2 bases from V and 3 bases from J, leaving 14 bases between. In DNA form, the CDR3 reads TGCAGTGCTAGACCAAGGAGGGGGATCTACGAGCAGTACTTC. Translating gives CSARPRRGIYEQYF.

Many counts were recorded for this clonotype. This chain joins TRBV30 and TRBJ1-5; 7 bases are a match to TRBD1. Per germline, CDR1 GTSNPN and CDR2 SVGIG (reference sequence). The trim removed 3 bases at V and 9 bases at J, leaving 5 bases unmatched. The CDR3 has 12 residues. CDR3 in DNA: TGTGCCTGGAGGGCAGGGGGAGGGCCCCAGCATTTT. It yields the protein CAWRAGGGPQHF. Filled out from reference TRBV30 and TRBJ1-5, the complete variable domain reads SQTIHQWPATLVQPVGSPLSLECTVEGTSNPNLYWYRQAAGRGLQLLFYSVGIGQISSEVPQNLSASRPQDRQFILSSKKLLLSDSGFYLCAWRAGGGPQHFGDGTRLSIL.

In this sample, this clonotype turned up a few times. The chain employs TRBV3-1 and TRBJ2-5; 13 nucleotides agree with TRBD2. The germline V gene encodes CDR1 LGHDT and CDR2 YNNKEL (reference sequence). This CDR3 comprises 18 residues. After removal of 4 bases from V and 3 bases from J, the junction contained 11 bases not matched to a gene. CDR3 DNA: TGTGCCAGCAGCCCTTGGACTAGCGGGGGACTTAGTAAAGAGACCCAGTACTTC. This encodes CASSPWTSGGLSKETQYF.